This TCR beta chain appears in the sequencing data of a study of cytomegalovirus exposure and HLA in healthy donors. Findings and caveats of the study: In vitro testing confirmed a few CMV-associated chains as specific for CMV antigens. Earlier results showed most TCR beta V segments being productive about 90% or about 30% of the time.

Trimming cost V 3 bases and J 5 bases, with 13 bases left between them. There are 14 residues in the CDR3. CDR1 and CDR2 from the germline V gene are KGHSH and LQKENI. Healthy bone marrow donors made up the donors. At sampling all donors were nominally healthy, likely with unrecorded immune exposures. This PCR relied on a set of 60 Vbeta primers and 13 Jbeta primers. Libraries were prepared by immunoSEQ multiplex PCR; TCRdb keeps only in-frame clonotypes and omits some of them. The repertoire table contains about 74,000 clones. A note on this clone: Its antigen is not known.

The sequence came from a female donor in good health and CMV-seropositive. The chain combines TRBV18 with TRBJ2-5; D might be TRBD2 (6 bases). Sequencing was done on a sample of PBMCs. CDR3 region: CASSPQSGSETQYF. CDR3 bases: TGTGCCAGCTCACCTCAGTCCGGGAGTGAGACCCAGTACTTC.